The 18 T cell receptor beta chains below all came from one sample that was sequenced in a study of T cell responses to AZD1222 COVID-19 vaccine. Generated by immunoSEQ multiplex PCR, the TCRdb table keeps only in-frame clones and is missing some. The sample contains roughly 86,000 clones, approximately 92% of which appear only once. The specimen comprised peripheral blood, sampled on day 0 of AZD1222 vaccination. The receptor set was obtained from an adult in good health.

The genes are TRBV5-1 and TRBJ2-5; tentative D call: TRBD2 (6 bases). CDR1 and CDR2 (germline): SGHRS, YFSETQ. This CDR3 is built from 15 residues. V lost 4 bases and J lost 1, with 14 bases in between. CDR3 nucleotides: TGCGCCAGCAGCCGAGGGATAGCGGCCCAAGAGACCCAGTACTTC. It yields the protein CASSRGIAAQETQYF.

CDR3 in amino acids: CASSQGMGEQYF. In DNA, the CDR3 is TGCGCCAGCAGCCAAGGAATGGGCGAGCAGTACTTC. The V gene is TRBV4-1, the J gene TRBJ2-7; D not resolved. Per germline, CDR1 MGHRA and CDR2 YSYEKL. Deletions cut 1 base from V and 6 bases from J, with 7 bases between. CDR3 length equals 12 residues.

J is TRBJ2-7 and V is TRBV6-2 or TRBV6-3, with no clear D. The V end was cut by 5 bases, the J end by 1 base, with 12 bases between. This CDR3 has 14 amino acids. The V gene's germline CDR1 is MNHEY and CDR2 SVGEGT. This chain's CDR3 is CASSPGSPSYEQYF. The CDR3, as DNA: TGTGCCAGCAGTCCCGGCAGCCCTTCCTACGAGCAGTACTTC.

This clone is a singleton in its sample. The CDR3 loop reads CAIRGTGDRGAQLDSPLHF. In DNA, the CDR3 is TGTGCCATCAGAGGAACAGGGGACCGGGGAGCCCAATTGGATTCACCCCTCCACTTT. This chain links TRBV10-3 with TRBJ1-6; TRBD1 agrees at 7 bases. In germline, CDR1 is ENHRY, CDR2 SYGVKD. CDR3 length equals 19 residues. V dropped 6 bases and J dropped 8; count of bases not matched to a gene: 22.

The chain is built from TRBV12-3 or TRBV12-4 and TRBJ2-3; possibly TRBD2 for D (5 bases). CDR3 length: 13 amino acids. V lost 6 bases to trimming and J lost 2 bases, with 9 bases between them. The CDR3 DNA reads TGTGCCAGCAGACTCGGACTCACAGATACGCAGTATTTT. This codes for CASRLGLTDTQYF.

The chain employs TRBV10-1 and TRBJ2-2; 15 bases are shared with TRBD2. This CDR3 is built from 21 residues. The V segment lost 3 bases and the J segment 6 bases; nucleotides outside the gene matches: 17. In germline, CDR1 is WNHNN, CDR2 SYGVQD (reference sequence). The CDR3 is CASSDGGRTSGRAGWAGELFF. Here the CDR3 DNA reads TGCGCCAGCAGTGACGGAGGACGGACTAGCGGGAGGGCCGGTTGGGCCGGGGAGCTGTTTTTT.

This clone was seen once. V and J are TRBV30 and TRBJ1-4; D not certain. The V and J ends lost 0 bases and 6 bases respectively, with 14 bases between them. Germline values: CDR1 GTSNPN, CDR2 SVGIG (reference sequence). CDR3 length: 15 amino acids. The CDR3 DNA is TGTGCCTGGAGTGTAAACCGGGCCAGGCATGAAAAACTGTTTTTT. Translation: CAWSVNRARHEKLFF.

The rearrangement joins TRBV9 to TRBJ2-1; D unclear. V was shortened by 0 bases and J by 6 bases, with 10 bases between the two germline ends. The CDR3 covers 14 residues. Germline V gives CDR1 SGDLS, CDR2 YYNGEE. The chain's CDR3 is CASSVEARANEQFF. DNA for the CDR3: TGTGCCAGCAGCGTAGAAGCCCGAGCCAATGAGCAGTTCTTC. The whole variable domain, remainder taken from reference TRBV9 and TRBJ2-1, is DSGVTQTPKHLITATGQRVTLRCSPRSGDLSVYWYQQSLDQGLQFLIQYYNGEERAKGNILERFSAQQFPDLHSELNLSSLELGDSALYFCASSVEARANEQFFGPGTRLTVL.

The CDR3 DNA sequence: TGTGCCAGCACTCCTCTAAGGGGGGTTATGAGGACCGGGGAGCTGTTTTTT. Translation gives CASTPLRGVMRTGELFF. V and J are TRBV2 and TRBJ2-2, with D perhaps given as TRBD1 or TRBD2 (6 bases each). Looked up from germline, CDR1 is SNHLY and CDR2 is FYNNEI. Trimming shortened V by 7 bases and J by 5 bases, and 23 bases separated the two germline ends. CDR3 length equals 17 residues.

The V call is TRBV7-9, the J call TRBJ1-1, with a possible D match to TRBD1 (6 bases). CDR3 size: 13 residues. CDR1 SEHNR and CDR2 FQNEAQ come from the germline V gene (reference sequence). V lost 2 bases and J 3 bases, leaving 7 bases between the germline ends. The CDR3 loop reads CASSLSGDTEAFF. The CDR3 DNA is TGTGCCAGCAGCTTATCAGGGGACACTGAAGCTTTCTTT. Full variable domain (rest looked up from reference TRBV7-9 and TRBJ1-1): DTGVSQNPRHKITKRGQNVTFRCDPISEHNRLYWYRQTLGQGPEFLTYFQNEAQLEKSRLLSDRFSAERPKGSFSTLEIQRTEQGDSAMYLCASSLSGDTEAFFGQGTRLTVV.

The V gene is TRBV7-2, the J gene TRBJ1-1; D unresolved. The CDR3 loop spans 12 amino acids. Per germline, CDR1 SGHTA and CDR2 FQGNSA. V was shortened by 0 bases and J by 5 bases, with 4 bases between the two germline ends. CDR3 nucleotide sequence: TGTGCCAGCAGCTTAGCGGGTACTGAAGCTTTCTTT. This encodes CASSLAGTEAFF.

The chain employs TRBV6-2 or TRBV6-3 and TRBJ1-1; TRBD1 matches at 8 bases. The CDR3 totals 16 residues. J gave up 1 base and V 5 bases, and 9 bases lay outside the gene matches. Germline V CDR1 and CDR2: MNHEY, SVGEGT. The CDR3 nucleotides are TGTGCCAGCAGTGGGAGGACAGGGTGGGCGAACACTGAAGCTTTCTTT. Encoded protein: CASSGRTGWANTEAFF.

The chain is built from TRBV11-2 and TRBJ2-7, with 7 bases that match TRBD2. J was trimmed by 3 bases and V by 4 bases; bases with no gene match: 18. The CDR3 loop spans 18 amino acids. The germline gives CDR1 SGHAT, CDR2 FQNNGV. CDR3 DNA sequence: TGTGCCAGCAGCTCGCGTCTCGGGGAGGGATCAAATCTCTACGAGCAGTACTTC. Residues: CASSSRLGEGSNLYEQYF.

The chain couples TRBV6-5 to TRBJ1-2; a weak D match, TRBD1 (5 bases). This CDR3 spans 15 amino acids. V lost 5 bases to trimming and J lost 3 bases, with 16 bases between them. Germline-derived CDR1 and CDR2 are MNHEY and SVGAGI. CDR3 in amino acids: CASSPGRGRDYGYTF. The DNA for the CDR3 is TGTGCCAGCAGTCCAGGGAGGGGAAGGGACTATGGCTACACCTTC.

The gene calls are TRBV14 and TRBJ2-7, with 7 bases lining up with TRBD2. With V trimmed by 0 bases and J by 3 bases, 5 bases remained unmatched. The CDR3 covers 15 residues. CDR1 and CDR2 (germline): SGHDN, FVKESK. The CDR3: CASSQDIQRGYEQYF. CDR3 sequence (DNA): TGTGCCAGCAGCCAAGATATCCAGCGGGGCTACGAGCAGTACTTC.

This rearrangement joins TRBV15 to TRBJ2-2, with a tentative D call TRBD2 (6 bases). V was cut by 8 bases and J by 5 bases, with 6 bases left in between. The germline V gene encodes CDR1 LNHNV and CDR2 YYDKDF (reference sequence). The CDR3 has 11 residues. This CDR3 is CATRGTGELFF. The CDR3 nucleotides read TGTGCCACCCGGGGGACCGGGGAGCTGTTTTTT. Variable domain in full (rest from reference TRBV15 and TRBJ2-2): DAMVIQNPRYQVTQFGKPVTLSCSQTLNHNVMYWYQQKSSQAPKLLFHYYDKDFNNEADTPDNFQSRRPNTSFCFLDIRSPGLGDTAMYLCATRGTGELFFGEGSRLTVL.

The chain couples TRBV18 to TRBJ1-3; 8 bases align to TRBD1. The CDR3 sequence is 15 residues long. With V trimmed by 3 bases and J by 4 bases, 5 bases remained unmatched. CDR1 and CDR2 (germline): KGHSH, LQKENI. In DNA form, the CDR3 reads TGTGCCAGCTCACCGCAGGGGGCAACGGGAAACACCATATATTTT. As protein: CASSPQGATGNTIYF.

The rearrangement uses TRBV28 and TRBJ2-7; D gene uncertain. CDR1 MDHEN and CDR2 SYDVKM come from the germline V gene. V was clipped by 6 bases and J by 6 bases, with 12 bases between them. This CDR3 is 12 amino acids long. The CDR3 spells CASSPALGEQYF. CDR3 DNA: TGTGCCAGCAGCCCTGCCTTGGGCGAGCAGTACTTC.